The next 27 T cell receptor beta chains were all read from a single sample in a study of molecular identifiers for immune sequencing clone quantification (dated 2018 in TCRdb). Receptor libraries were prepared by PCR. Sequencing relied on an Illumina HiSeq 4000. In TCRdb, the public reads were trimmed at Q25 with fastp and aligned with MiXCR, with productive beta chains retained. Entries are consolidated by CDR3 protein sequence, retaining the most common genes and DNA. The sample yields about 510,000 distinct CDR3 sequences; around a fifth were counted once. The ten largest make up around 0.86% of the sample. The sequenced material came from naive CD8+ T cells from blood, with Jurkat cell RNA spiked in. The cell subset or site label of this sample denotes: FACS-sorted CD8+CD4-CCR7+CD45RA+ naive T cells. The receptors here all came from a human donor in good health. Some libraries in this study had Jurkat cell RNA spiked in.

This clonotype was seen more than once but under ten times. V and J are TRBV19 and TRBJ2-2; perhaps D is TRBD1 or TRBD2 (5 bases each). CDR3 length: 17 amino acids. V was clipped by 5 bases and J by 3 bases, with 19 bases between them. In germline, CDR1 is LNHDA, CDR2 SQIVND (reference sequence). Here the CDR3 reads CASSATSRGEDTGELFF. CDR3 nucleotides: TGTGCCAGTAGTGCTACCTCCCGGGGCGAGGACACCGGGGAGCTGTTTTTT.

The genes are TRBV3-1 and TRBJ2-5; D unclear. CDR3 size: 15 residues. V lost 0 bases to trimming and J lost 4 bases, with 12 bases between them. The germline V gene has CDR1 LGHDT and CDR2 YNNKEL (reference sequence). Here the CDR3 reads CASSQDFTVRETQYF. Here the CDR3 DNA reads TGTGCCAGCAGCCAAGATTTTACAGTCCGAGAGACCCAGTACTTC.

This clonotype was detected a few times. The chain recombines TRBV28 with TRBJ2-5; TRBD1 might be the D (5 bases). The ends were cut back, 4 bases at V and 5 bases at J, with 14 bases in the middle. The CDR3 is 14 residues long. Germline V gene sequence: CDR1 MDHEN, CDR2 SYDVKM. The DNA of the CDR3 is TGTGCCAGCAGTTCCCAGGGTCTATTGGAGACCCAGTACTTC. Protein: CASSSQGLLETQYF.

This clonotype was seen a few times. This rearrangement joins TRBV4-3 to TRBJ1-1; D ambiguous. V was pared by 0 bases and J by 3 bases, with 11 bases between. The CDR3 runs to 15 residues. Germline V gene lookup returns CDR1 LGHNA and CDR2 YSLEER. CDR3 in DNA: TGCGCCAGCAGCCAAGATATCGGGCCGGACACTGAAGCTTTCTTT. Its protein is CASSQDIGPDTEAFF.

This clonotype was recorded once. At one of its ends the junction is not consistent with the germline gene, which may arise from a read error. This rearrangement joins TRBV5-1 to TRBJ1-1; unclear D gene. CDR1 and CDR2 from the germline V gene are SGHRS and YFSETQ. The CDR3 sequence is 11 residues long. The CDR3 is CAGSLGTEAFF. CDR3 sequence (DNA): TGCGCCGGCAGCTTGGGTACTGAAGCTTTCTTT.

This clonotype was detected many times. The V gene is TRBV13, the J gene TRBJ2-3; D is possibly TRBD2 (6 bases). Germline lookup yields CDR1 PRHDT and CDR2 FYEKMQ (reference sequence). V lost 4 bases to trimming and J lost 2 bases, with 22 bases between them. The CDR3 sequence is 18 residues long. The CDR3: CASSSPRSARGYTDTQYF. CDR3 DNA: TGTGCCAGCAGCTCCCCGCGTTCGGCGCGGGGCTACACAGATACGCAGTATTTT.

To note about this clonotype: Given a much more abundant clone one base away, this may be a read error. This chain uses TRBV20-1 with TRBJ2-5, with 10 bases aligning to TRBD1. Per germline, CDR1 DFQATT and CDR2 SNEGSKA (reference sequence). This CDR3 has 15 residues. V was pared by 5 bases and J by 3 bases, with 9 bases of the junction left unmatched. The chain's CDR3 is CSAGAGQGIKETQYF. The CDR3 DNA follows: TGCAGTGCTGGCGCGGGACAGGGGATTAAAGAGACCCAGTACTTC.

Many counts were recorded for this clonotype. This chain uses TRBV7-9 with TRBJ2-7; 8 bases align to TRBD2. Trimming removed 3 bases from V and 6 bases from J; junction bases left unmatched: 7. The CDR3 is 14 amino acids. The V gene's germline CDR1 is SEHNR and CDR2 FQNEAQ (reference sequence). The CDR3 reads CASSLLGGAGEQYF. CDR3 DNA: TGTGCCAGCAGCTTGCTCGGGGGGGCTGGCGAGCAGTACTTC. The full variable domain, rest sourced from reference TRBV7-9 and TRBJ2-7, is DTGVSQNPRHKITKRGQNVTFRCDPISEHNRLYWYRQTLGQGPEFLTYFQNEAQLEKSRLLSDRFSAERPKGSFSTLEIQRTEQGDSAMYLCASSLLGGAGEQYFGPGTRLTVT.

This clonotype was observed many times. J is TRBJ2-3 and V is TRBV11-3; D gene ambiguous. Deletions cut 1 base from V and 2 bases from J, with 10 bases between. Per the germline V gene, CDR1 is SGHNT and CDR2 is YENEEA. The CDR3 loop spans 15 amino acids. The CDR3 bases are TGTGCCAGCAGCTTAGCCGGTCTTCTCACAGATACGCAGTATTTT. This translates into CASSLAGLLTDTQYF.

This clonotype has just a few counts. This chain connects TRBV7-9 to TRBJ1-1; a weak D match, TRBD1 (5 bases). Germline CDR1 and CDR2: SEHNR and FQNEAQ (reference sequence). CDR3 size: 12 residues. Trimming took off 3 bases at V and 10 bases at J, with 12 bases between the two ends. In nucleotides, the CDR3 is TGTGCCAGCAGCTTGGGGGGGGTAGGAGCTTTCTTT. This sequence encodes CASSLGGVGAFF.

In this sample, this clonotype turned up many times. The rearrangement uses TRBV19 and TRBJ2-7; 7 bases are shared with TRBD1. V lost 9 bases and J lost 5; bases outside the gene matches: 4. Germline CDR1 and CDR2: LNHDA and SQIVND (reference sequence). The CDR3 length is 11 residues. The CDR3 sequence: CASRQGHEQYF. The CDR3 DNA reads as TGTGCCAGCAGACAGGGCCACGAGCAGTACTTC.

There are a few counts of this clonotype. V gene TRBV6-1 combines with J gene TRBJ2-7; D is unclear. Trimming pared 4 bases from V and 2 bases from J, leaving 12 bases between. The CDR3 spans 14 residues. Per the germline V gene, CDR1 is MNHNS and CDR2 is SASEGT. The CDR3 reads CASSGVNNAYEQYF. CDR3 DNA sequence: TGTGCCAGCAGTGGGGTCAACAACGCCTACGAGCAGTACTTC.

This clonotype was counted many times. The gene calls are TRBV7-2 and TRBJ1-1; a weak D match, TRBD1 (6 bases). Germline CDR1 reads SGHTA; CDR2 reads FQGNSA. V lost 5 bases and J lost 13, with 14 bases in between. The CDR3 sequence is 11 residues long. The CDR3 region is CASSPGTIGFF. For the CDR3, the DNA is TGTGCCAGCAGCCCAGGGACAATCGGTTTCTTT.

This clonotype was detected only a few times. This rearrangement joins TRBV20-1 to TRBJ1-4; TRBD1 agrees at 8 bases. The CDR3 runs 15 residues. Trimming took 2 bases from V and 6 from J; bases not matched to a gene: 8. Germline lookup yields CDR1 DFQATT and CDR2 SNEGSKA (reference sequence). The CDR3 DNA is TGCAGTGCTAGACCCCAAGACAGGGGAGATGAAAAACTGTTTTTT. Its protein is CSARPQDRGDEKLFF.

This clonotype was recorded many times. The rearrangement joins TRBV10-2 to TRBJ2-7; perhaps TRBD1 as D (5 bases). Germline values: CDR1 WSHSY, CDR2 SAAADI. With 0 bases removed from V and 11 bases from J, the gap between germline ends came to 11 bases. This CDR3 is 12 amino acids long. The CDR3 here is CASSESRVQEYF. Here the CDR3 DNA reads TGCGCCAGCAGTGAGTCGAGAGTACAGGAGTACTTC.

As concerns this clonotype: Likely a read error: the CDR3 ends without its conserved phenylalanine or tryptophan. V is TRBV29-1 and J is TRBJ1-5, with D possibly being TRBD1 (5 bases). The germline V gene encodes CDR1 SQVTM and CDR2 ANQGSEA. This CDR3 comprises 17 residues. Trimming cost V 0 bases and J 0 bases, with 15 bases left between them. The CDR3 loop is CSVEDLWGQYSNQPQHL. CDR3 sequence (DNA): TGCAGCGTTGAAGATCTGTGGGGCCAGTATAGCAATCAGCCCCAGCATCTT.

The rearrangement uses TRBV27 and TRBJ2-3; 11 bases are shared with TRBD2. The germline V gene encodes CDR1 MNHEY and CDR2 SMNVEV (reference sequence). Trimming removed 5 bases from V and 2 bases from J; junction bases left unmatched: 6. The CDR3 is 16 amino acids. The CDR3 bases are TGTGCCAGCAGTCCGACTAGCGGGGACCCCACAGATACGCAGTATTTT. Its translation is CASSPTSGDPTDTQYF.

The chain recombines TRBV4-1 with TRBJ2-2; no definite D call. This CDR3 has 16 residues. The ends were cut back, 0 bases at V and 4 bases at J, with 12 bases in the middle. Germline CDR1 and CDR2: MGHRA and YSYEKL. Here the CDR3 reads CASSQDRRDTTGELFF. DNA of the CDR3: TGCGCCAGCAGCCAAGATCGGAGAGACACCACCGGGGAGCTGTTTTTT.

V and J are TRBV27 and TRBJ2-7, with D unresolved. V dropped 8 bases and J dropped 2 bases, with 7 bases sitting between them. CDR1 and CDR2 from the germline V gene are MNHEY and SMNVEV (reference sequence). CDR3 length: 11 amino acids. CDR3 sequence reads: CASGPPYEQYF. The CDR3 DNA reads TGTGCCAGCGGGCCCCCCTACGAGCAGTACTTC.

The gene calls are TRBV28 and TRBJ2-2; 8 nucleotides line up with TRBD1. The CDR3 spans 16 residues. J was trimmed by 1 base and V by 6 bases; bases with no gene match: 7. Germline V lookup: CDR1 MDHEN, CDR2 SYDVKM. CDR3 bases: TGTGCCAGCAGCCCACGGGACAGGCTGAACACCGGGGAGCTGTTTTTT. It is translated as CASSPRDRLNTGELFF.

A few counts support this clonotype. This rearrangement joins TRBV7-6 to TRBJ2-1; 12 bases agree with TRBD2. V lost 4 bases, J lost 5 bases, and 3 bases stayed unmatched. The CDR3 is 15 amino acids. Germline CDR1 reads SGHVS; CDR2 reads FNYEAQ. The CDR3 nucleotides are TGTGCCAGCAGCTCCGGACTAGCGGGACACAATGAGCAGTTCTTC. This gives the protein CASSSGLAGHNEQFF.

With regard to this clonotype: The junction does not match germline at one end; this may be a read error. The chain employs TRBV5-6 and TRBJ1-1, with 7 bases that match TRBD1. Per germline, CDR1 SGHDT and CDR2 YYEEEE. The length of the CDR3 is 14 residues. The CDR3 DNA sequence: TGTGCCAGCAGTCCTGACAGGGTCGGAACTGAAGCTTCCTTT. Its protein product is CASSPDRVGTEASF.

The chain employs TRBV27 and TRBJ2-7, with D tentatively TRBD2 (6 bases). CDR1 and CDR2 from the germline V gene are MNHEY and SMNVEV (reference sequence). V lost 2 bases, J lost 5 bases, and 19 bases lay in between. This CDR3 spans 16 amino acids. CDR3 DNA sequence: TGTGCCAGCAGTTTAAGCTCCTCAGGGCGGGGTGACGAGCAGTACTTC. Its protein is CASSLSSSGRGDEQYF.

This clonotype came up many times. The rearrangement links TRBV4-3 to TRBJ2-7; D assignment may be TRBD1 or TRBD2 (6 bases each). There are 16 residues in the CDR3. Looked up from germline, CDR1 is LGHNA and CDR2 is YSLEER. V lost 1 base and J 0 bases, leaving 13 bases between the germline ends. CDR3 bases: TGCGCCAGCAGCCAAGCTGCCAGGGGAGGCTCCTACGAGCAGTACTTC. This encodes CASSQAARGGSYEQYF.

This clonotype has a count of ten or more. V is TRBV12-3 or TRBV12-4 and J is TRBJ1-1; D is unresolved. The CDR3 is made up of 13 amino acids. V shed 7 bases and J shed 0 bases, with 9 bases lying between them. In nucleotides, the CDR3 is TGTGCCAGCACTCCGATACTGAACACTGAAGCTTTCTTT. Translating gives CASTPILNTEAFF.

With respect to this clonotype: A much larger clone differs by one base, so this may be a read error. The J gene is TRBJ2-1, the V gene TRBV2; perhaps TRBD2 as D (7 bases). Germline CDR1 is SNHLY and CDR2 is FYNNEI. The CDR3 is made up of 15 amino acids. CDR3 loop: CASRAGQIHYDEQFF. The CDR3 nucleotides are TGTGCCAGCAGAGCGGGACAAATTCACTACGATGAGCAGTTCTTC.

The gene calls are TRBV11-2 and TRBJ2-5; 9 bases line up with TRBD2. The germline V gene has CDR1 SGHAT and CDR2 FQNNGV. V lost 1 base, J lost 3 bases, and 6 bases stayed unmatched. There are 16 residues in the CDR3. The CDR3 sequence is CASSLADGGREETQYF. The CDR3 nucleotides are TGTGCCAGCAGCTTAGCAGACGGCGGGAGGGAAGAGACCCAGTACTTC.